This TCR beta chain was profiled in a study of blood T cell repertoires in COVID-19. Study-level background: Italy, Spain and the United States were the sources of the convalescent and acute COVID-19 samples. From T cells, B-cell-depleted T cells, or PBMCs came the material, which was cDNA or gDNA.

V was pared by 3 bases and J by 4 bases, with 7 bases of the junction left unmatched. Germline CDR1 KGHSY, CDR2 FQNENV. This CDR3 contains 15 residues. The authors' processing: Estimation of nucleated cell counts was performed using reference gene primer amplification. TCRdb's table, derived via immunoSEQ multiplex PCR, lists solely in-frame clones and lacks some. That table furnishes V, J and clone size, whereas the DNA furnished D and trimming. The repertoire holds 120,000 or so clones, with approximately 81% as singletons. This receptor was identified in a woman between 50 and 59 years old with acute or convalescent COVID-19. Sequences were obtained from peripheral blood. The V call is TRBV16, the J call TRBJ2-5; 8 bases are a match to TRBD2. The CDR3 nucleotides read TGTGCCAGCAGCCACCCGACTAGCGTTAGAGAGACCCAGTACTTC. Translation: CASSHPTSVRETQYF. The full variable domain, in which reference TRBV16 and TRBJ2-5 provide the parts outside the CDR3, is GEEVAQTPKHLVRGEGQKAKLYCAPIKGHSYVFWYQQVLKNEFKFLISFQNENVFDETGMPKERFSAKCLPNSPCSLEIQATKLEDSAVYFCASSHPTSVRETQYFGPGTRLLVL.